Below are 30 T cell receptor beta chains sequenced from a single sample in a study of blood T cell repertoires in COVID-19. Sequenced by immunoSEQ multiplex PCR; TCRdb stores in-frame clones only, minus some. This table holds fewer than 300,000 clones, approximately 87% found once. Sequenced sample: peripheral blood. These receptors were collected from a woman aged 25-40 years with COVID-19, enrolled during active disease.

Written as DNA, the CDR3 is TGTGCCAGCAGCTTAGAAGCACGGACAGGGCCTCTCTATGGCTACACCTTC. This codes for CASSLEARTGPLYGYTF. The chain is built from TRBV7-6 and TRBJ1-2; TRBD1 matches 8 bases. The CDR3 is made up of 17 amino acids. From germline, CDR1 is SGHVS and CDR2 FNYEAQ. J gave up 4 bases and V 1 base, and 11 bases lay outside the gene matches.

J is TRBJ1-2 and V is TRBV5-1, with a tentative D call TRBD1 (5 bases). V was trimmed by 1 base and J by 6 bases, leaving 7 bases between them. Germline V gene sequence: CDR1 SGHRS, CDR2 YFSETQ. This CDR3 region has 12 residues. DNA of the CDR3: TGCGCCAGCAGCTTGATAGGGGATGGCTACACCTTC. Encoded protein: CASSLIGDGYTF.

The chain uses TRBV27 and TRBJ2-3; 9 nucleotides agree with TRBD1. V shed 7 bases and J 5 bases; nucleotides not matched to a gene: 4. Germline CDR1 and CDR2: MNHEY and SMNVEV (reference sequence). The length of the CDR3 is 13 residues. In nucleotides, the CDR3 is TGTGCCAGCAAACAGGGGGCCTTAGATACGCAGTATTTT. This codes for CASKQGALDTQYF.

V usage is TRBV5-3 and J usage is TRBJ2-7, with a tentative D call TRBD1 (6 bases). TRBV5-3 carries the ORF label, with uncertain function. Trimming removed 3 bases from V and 5 bases from J, with 9 bases in between. The CDR3 is 12 amino acids. The CDR3 reads CARSWTDHEQYF. CDR3 nucleotide sequence: TGTGCCAGAAGCTGGACAGACCACGAGCAGTACTTC.

The chain is built from TRBV5-5 and TRBJ2-5, with 10 bases lining up with TRBD2. The CDR3 extends over 15 amino acids. Per germline, CDR1 SGHKS and CDR2 YYEKEE (reference sequence). Trimming took 4 bases from V and 5 from J; bases not matched to a gene: 8. The CDR3 here is CASSRGVAGGETQYF. Here the CDR3 DNA reads TGTGCCAGCAGCCGCGGGGTAGCGGGGGGCGAGACCCAGTACTTC.

The gene calls are TRBV6-5 and TRBJ1-5; 7 bases are a match to TRBD1. The J segment lost 5 bases and the V segment lost 10 bases, leaving 14 bases of the junction unmatched. CDR3 length equals 15 residues. Germline V gene lookup returns CDR1 MNHEY and CDR2 SVGAGI. CDR3 bases: TGTGCCACCGGAGGGACAGCGCTTCTCTATCAGCCCCAGCATTTT. The encoded protein is CATGGTALLYQPQHF.

The rearrangement links TRBV6-6 to TRBJ2-1; 9 bases agree with TRBD2. Per the germline V gene, CDR1 is MNHNY and CDR2 is SVGAGI (reference sequence). V was pared by 2 bases and J by 3 bases, with 2 bases of the junction left unmatched. This CDR3 spans 15 amino acids. CDR3 DNA sequence: TGTGCCAGCAGTTACGGCGGGGGGGACTACAATGAGCAGTTCTTC. Translation: CASSYGGGDYNEQFF.

The V gene is TRBV12-3 or TRBV12-4, the J gene TRBJ2-7, with D unclear. V lost 3 bases and J 3 bases, leaving 6 bases between the germline ends. This CDR3 spans 12 amino acids. CDR3: CASSFQFYEQYF. CDR3 bases: TGTGCCAGCAGTTTCCAGTTCTACGAGCAGTACTTC.

This clone showed up just once. J is TRBJ1-2 and V is TRBV7-9; D ambiguous. This CDR3 spans 15 amino acids. Germline CDR1 is SEHNR and CDR2 is FQNEAQ (reference sequence). The V end was cut by 5 bases, the J end by 1 base, with 14 bases between. The CDR3 spells CASSMMSGVNYGYTF. CDR3 nucleotides: TGTGCCAGCAGCATGATGTCTGGAGTTAACTATGGCTACACCTTC.

CDR3 sequence: CASSPGAGNTIYF. CDR3 DNA sequence: TGTGCCAGCTCACCCGGAGCTGGAAACACCATATATTTT. The rearrangement links TRBV18 to TRBJ1-3; D unresolved. The CDR3 has 13 amino acids. CDR1 KGHSH and CDR2 LQKENI come from the germline V gene. Trimming left V 3 bases short and J 2 bases short, with 5 bases between.

This clone has just a few counts. V and J are TRBV5-5 and TRBJ1-3; D remains ambiguous. V was pared by 2 bases and J by 2 bases, with 2 bases between. The germline V gene has CDR1 SGHKS and CDR2 YYEKEE (reference sequence). CDR3 length: 12 residues. The CDR3 bases are TGTGCCAGCAGCTTCACTGGAAACACCATATATTTT. Residues: CASSFTGNTIYF.

This rearrangement joins TRBV11-1 to TRBJ2-3; D not certain. Trimming shortened V by 0 bases and J by 14 bases, and 18 bases separated the two germline ends. CDR1 and CDR2 from the germline V gene are SGHAT and FQDESV (reference sequence). CDR3 length: 14 residues. The CDR3 DNA reads as TGTGCCAGCAGCTTAGCGATGAGTGAGAGTTTGCGGTATTTT. This encodes CASSLAMSESLRYF.

There are a few counts of this clone. CDR3 sequence: CASRLTGFGNTIYF. CDR3 bases: TGTGCCAGCAGGCTGACAGGTTTTGGGAACACCATATATTTT. This chain joins TRBV11-2 and TRBJ1-3; a possible D gene is TRBD1 (6 bases). This CDR3 is built from 14 residues. Germline CDR1 SGHAT, CDR2 FQNNGV. Trimming took off 6 bases at V and 7 bases at J, with 16 bases between the two ends.

The chain employs TRBV10-1 and TRBJ2-6; D gene uncertain. Germline CDR1 is WNHNN and CDR2 is SYGVQD (reference sequence). Trimming removed 9 bases from V and 7 bases from J, with 7 bases in between. This CDR3 comprises 11 residues. The CDR3 DNA reads TGCGCCAGTAGTATAGCCAACGTCCTGACTTTC. It is translated as CASSIANVLTF.

There are many counts of this clone. The rearrangement joins TRBV27 to TRBJ2-3; 10 nucleotides agree with TRBD1. Germline trimming cut 8 bases from V and 5 bases from J; bases unmatched to any gene: 7. The germline CDR1 and CDR2 sequences are MNHEY and SMNVEV (reference sequence). The CDR3 is 14 residues long. CDR3 DNA: TGTGCCAGCGGCGACAGGGGGCAGGTAGATACGCAGTATTTT. This gives the protein CASGDRGQVDTQYF.

The V and J genes are TRBV5-1 and TRBJ2-2; TRBD1 matches 9 bases. The CDR3 is 16 residues long. Per germline, CDR1 SGHRS and CDR2 YFSETQ. V shed 0 bases, J shed 5 bases, and the junction held 5 bases outside the gene matches. The CDR3 spells CASSLAATGGTGELFF. The CDR3, as DNA: TGCGCCAGCAGCTTGGCGGCGACAGGGGGGACCGGGGAGCTGTTTTTT.

The chain has TRBV27 and TRBJ1-2; TRBD1 might be the D (5 bases). Germline V lookup: CDR1 MNHEY, CDR2 SMNVEV (reference sequence). V dropped 6 bases and J dropped 4 bases, with 18 bases sitting between them. The CDR3 covers 15 residues. CDR3 nucleotides: TGTGCCAGCAGCTCTCAGGGATTAACTCCCTATGGCTACACCTTC. Translation: CASSSQGLTPYGYTF.

V gene TRBV5-8 combines with J gene TRBJ1-4; 8 nucleotides agree with TRBD1. Germline-derived CDR1 and CDR2 are SGHTS and YDEGEE. The CDR3 is 17 amino acids. Trimming removed 4 bases from V and 0 bases from J; junction bases left unmatched: 8. The CDR3 nucleotides are TGTGCCAGCAGCAGAAGGACAGGGACTACAACTAATGAAAAACTGTTTTTT. It encodes CASSRRTGTTTNEKLFF. The full variable domain, rest sourced from reference TRBV5-8 and TRBJ1-4, is EAGVTQSPTHLIKTRGQQATLRCSPISGHTSVYWYQQALGLGLQFLLWYDEGEERNRGNFPPRFSGRQFPNYSSELNVNALELEDSALYLCASSRRTGTTTNEKLFFGSGTQLSVL.

The chain is built from TRBV11-3 and TRBJ2-6; D is possibly TRBD2 (6 bases). Trimming stripped 4 bases from V and 1 base from J, with 8 bases between. Germline lookup yields CDR1 SGHNT and CDR2 YENEEA. This CDR3 spans 15 amino acids. The CDR3 reads CASSSGGSGANVLTF. The CDR3 region has the DNA TGTGCCAGCAGCTCAGGAGGGTCTGGGGCCAACGTCCTGACTTTC.

V gene TRBV7-9 combines with J gene TRBJ2-5; the D gene is possibly TRBD2 (6 bases). The CDR3 consists of 15 residues. Trimming pared 8 bases from V and 0 bases from J, leaving 16 bases between. Per germline, CDR1 SEHNR and CDR2 FQNEAQ (reference sequence). CDR3 in amino acids: CASSRGTLYQETQYF. DNA of the CDR3: TGTGCCAGCTCCCGGGGGACTTTGTACCAAGAGACCCAGTACTTC.

The J gene is TRBJ1-2, the V gene TRBV6-6, with a tentative D call TRBD1 (5 bases). The CDR3 spans 12 residues. Looked up from germline, CDR1 is MNHNY and CDR2 is SVGAGI (reference sequence). V was clipped by 6 bases and J by 7 bases, with 12 bases between them. The CDR3 here is CASRPPGVGYTF. In DNA, the CDR3 is TGTGCCAGCAGACCCCCGGGGGTTGGCTACACCTTC.

The rearrangement joins TRBV4-1 to TRBJ1-1, with TRBD1 identical over 9 bases. The J segment lost 11 bases and the V segment lost 1 base, leaving 14 bases of the junction unmatched. The CDR3 consists of 16 residues. CDR1 and CDR2 from the germline V gene are MGHRA and YSYEKL. CDR3 DNA sequence: TGCGCCAGCAGCCAAGGGGTCCCGGGACAGGGTTCGGGGGCTTTCTTT. Encoded protein: CASSQGVPGQGSGAFF.

This clone showed up just once. The V call is TRBV5-5, the J call TRBJ1-3, with 7 bases fitting TRBD1. The CDR3 totals 15 residues. V trimming: 4 bases; J trimming: 4 bases; junction bases outside the gene matches: 8. Germline values: CDR1 SGHKS, CDR2 YYEKEE (reference sequence). The CDR3 DNA follows: TGTGCCAGCAGCGAATTGCCGGGACAGGGAAACACCATATATTTT. This codes for CASSELPGQGNTIYF.

The chain carries TRBV16 and TRBJ1-3, with D tentatively TRBD1 (6 bases). V was cut by 4 bases and J by 2 bases, with 21 bases left in between. The CDR3 sequence is 18 residues long. The germline V gene has CDR1 KGHSY and CDR2 FQNENV. DNA for the CDR3: TGTGCCAGCAGCCGAGACGGACAGCGATATCTCCCTGGAAACACCATATATTTT. This gives the protein CASSRDGQRYLPGNTIYF.

The rearrangement uses TRBV15 and TRBJ2-1; D gene unclear. Germline CDR1 and CDR2: LNHNV and YYDKDF (reference sequence). Trimming took off 4 bases at V and 6 bases at J, with 7 bases between the two ends. CDR3 size: 12 residues. In nucleotides, the CDR3 is TGTGCCACCAGCACTCTTCGCAATGAGCAGTTCTTC. Encoded protein: CATSTLRNEQFF.

The chain employs TRBV10-1 and TRBJ2-3, with D possibly matching TRBD2 (5 bases). The V end lost 6 bases, the J end lost 7 bases, and 8 bases lay between the germline ends. This CDR3 region has 11 residues. Germline assignment: CDR1 WNHNN and CDR2 SYGVQD (reference sequence). The CDR3 DNA sequence: TGCGCCAGCAGCGGAGGTCATACGCAGTATTTT. Its translation: CASSGGHTQYF.

In its sample, this clone was seen once. The rearrangement uses TRBV7-9 and TRBJ1-5; no reliable D call. CDR3 length equals 11 residues. Per the germline V gene, CDR1 is SEHNR and CDR2 is FQNEAQ (reference sequence). Trimming took off 5 bases at V and 10 bases at J, with 9 bases between the two ends. The CDR3 bases are TGTGCCAGCAGCCCCAGTCTCCCCCAGCATTTT. The encoded protein is CASSPSLPQHF.

The chain couples TRBV28 to TRBJ2-5, with 14 bases that match TRBD2. Germline V gives CDR1 MDHEN, CDR2 SYDVKM. The CDR3 has 15 residues. Trimming cost V 7 bases and J 7 bases; bases outside gene matches: 8. For the CDR3, the DNA is TGTGCCAGCACTCCGCTTGGACTAGCGGGGGGGACCCAGTACTTC. Its translation is CASTPLGLAGGTQYF.

V and J are TRBV3-1 (or the pseudogene TRBV3-2) and TRBJ2-7; 7 bases are a match to TRBD1. CDR1 is LGHDT and CDR2 is YNNKEL in the germline V gene (reference sequence). CDR3 length: 14 amino acids. Trimming removed 7 bases from V and 4 bases from J; junction bases left unmatched: 10. CDR3 in DNA: TGTGCCAGCAAAAACGACAGGGCACCTTACGAGCAGTACTTC. Encoded protein: CASKNDRAPYEQYF.

CDR3 sequence reads: CASSLGGGNNEQFF. The CDR3 DNA reads TGTGCCAGCAGCTTAGGAGGCGGGAACAATGAGCAGTTCTTC. This chain uses TRBV11-2 with TRBJ2-1; maybe TRBD2 (6 bases). Trimming shortened V by 1 base and J by 5 bases, and 9 bases separated the two germline ends. The germline V gene encodes CDR1 SGHAT and CDR2 FQNNGV. The CDR3 covers 14 residues. Full variable domain (missing parts from reference TRBV11-2 and TRBJ2-1): EAGVAQSPRYKIIEKRQSVAFWCNPISGHATLYWYQQILGQGPKLLIQFQNNGVVDDSQLPKDRFSAERLKGVDSTLKIQPAKLEDSAVYLCASSLGGGNNEQFFGPGTRLTVL.